The T cell receptor (beta chain) described here comes from a study of cytomegalovirus exposure and HLA in healthy donors. Study observations and caveats: A later analysis linked a missense variant in DCLRE1C to the trimming of TCR beta V and J genes. The study put 150 or so TCR beta chains on its list as cytomegalovirus-associated. The classifier reportedly diagnosed cytomegalovirus status with high sensitivity and specificity.

The CDR3 has 13 residues. Germline CDR1 SQVTM, CDR2 ANQGSEA. V dropped 6 bases and J dropped 12 bases, with 21 bases sitting between them. The PCR made use of 60 Vbeta and 13 Jbeta primers. Assay: immunoSEQ multiplex PCR; the TCRdb copy retains only in-frame clones and omits some. This table has approximately 100,000 clones, roughly four fifths appearing once. A word on this clone: Its antigen is undetermined.

This TCR derives from a male donor in good health and CMV-seropositive. Material for sequencing was PBMCs. The chain has TRBV29-1 and TRBJ2-1; possibly TRBD2 for D (6 bases). The CDR3 DNA reads as TGCAGCGTCCGGGACTCAAATCGAGAGGGGCAGTTCTTC. This codes for CSVRDSNREGQFF.